The subject of this entry is one TCR beta chain. This clonotype appeared a few times. The antigen it recognizes is unknown. Qualities for individual bases were not recorded, and no much larger clone is one base off. Instrument on record: Illumina HiSeq 2500. Quantitative 5'-RACE with molecular barcodes was the method used to prepare the TCR beta libraries. In the authors' own workflow: To identify disease-linked TCR variants, a new computational method was used, one built on a probabilistic model of VDJ rearrangement. TCRdb ran its own pipeline on the public reads, namely fastp trimming at Q25 and MiXCR clone calling, and kept in-frame beta chains. CDR3 protein sequences are deduplicated, and each keeps its most common genes and DNA. These V and J calls are TCRdb output, not the study's own analysis. In all, the sample holds about 360,000 distinct CDR3 sequences, and approximately 20% of those were seen once. About an eighth of the sample is held by the ten biggest clonotypes.

The data were taken from a study of CD8 T cells in ankylosing spondylitis (dated by TCRdb to between 2016 and 2019). Study-wide context: The study profiled T cell receptor beta repertoires in healthy donors and ankylosing spondylitis patients to find disease-linked TCR variants. In total, the full study cohort was made up of about 110 healthy donors and 25 ankylosing spondylitis patients. Peripheral blood was sampled, and synovial fluid was additionally collected from ankylosing spondylitis patients. Broad study findings and their caveats: A CD8+ phenotype was shown by the disease-linked clones, which were found at relatively low frequencies in peripheral blood. The disease-linked clones were reported to be significantly enriched in matched synovial fluid samples from ankylosing spondylitis patients. A TCR beta motif of eight highly homologous amino acid variants appeared characteristic of blood from ankylosing spondylitis patients. Some of the motif variants had been reported before in the synovial fluid and blood of reactive arthritis patients, a finding that suggests common disease-initiation mechanisms.

Input material: blood, either unsorted or a sorted T cell fraction (not recorded which). This clonotype was obtained from a male donor with ankylosing spondylitis or in good health (not recorded which).

In nucleotides, the sequence is TGTGCCAGCAGTGAATTCGGGACTACTCGCACCGGGGAGCTGTTTTTT. Translation gives CASSEFGTTRTGELFF. The rearrangement combines TRBV2 with TRBJ2-2; the junction holds 7 bases that match TRBD2. Trimming leaves V shorter by 2 bases and J shorter by 4 bases, with the junction holding 7 bases beyond the gene matches. The CDR3 starts with the cysteine, ends with the phenylalanine, and has 16 residues. Solely the CDR3 DNA is kept, with 48 bases framed from the first base. The germline V gene supplies CDR1 SNHLY and CDR2 FYNNEI.